This T cell receptor (beta chain) appears in the sequencing data of a study of shared T cell receptors in the human thymus. The germline V gene has CDR1 SNHLY and CDR2 FYNNEI. There are 15 residues in the CDR3. J lost 0 bases, V lost 9 bases, and 8 bases had no gene match. Repertoires were generated with immunoSEQ multiplex PCR, while TCRdb's copy carries only in-frame clones and drops some. The sample yields about 660,000 clones, more than 75% seen once. Separately, the same data were catalogued under a study of human thymus T cells. That work adds: During corrective heart surgery, resections were taken, and the thymus tissue came from them. Within thymic and blood repertoires, V and J gene usage appeared to be biased. Reports from related research described highly overlapping thymic repertoires among unrelated individuals.

J is TRBJ2-3 and V is TRBV2; TRBD2 matches at 8 bases. The sample was thymocytes. This TCR was recovered from a boy under three years old with a congenital heart defect. The CDR3 region has the DNA TGTGCCAGTCGCCTAGCGGGTCCTAGCACAGATACGCAGTATTTT. This gives the protein CASRLAGPSTDTQYF.